This T cell receptor (beta chain) originates from a study of metastatic and nonmetastatic thyroid tumors. Study findings and constraints: The reported finding was significantly higher TCR beta diversity in malignant thyroid tumors relative to benign nodules, in blood and tumor.

Comments on this clone: What it recognizes is unknown.

The CDR3 spans 16 residues. The ends lost 7 bases at V and 5 bases at J; junction bases unmatched: 12. Germline CDR1 MDHEN, CDR2 SYDVKM. None of the patients had undergone any treatment ahead of thyroid surgery. Authors' methods: A distant-metastasis classifier for papillary thyroid cancer was built using CDR3 differences across clinicopathological groups. TCRdb reanalyzed the PCR reads with MiXCR. TCRdb assigned the V and J calls; the authors' analysis was not used. This table has around 35,000 clones, approximately 16% appearing once. The sample consisted of blood. This sequence joins TRBV28 and TRBJ1-5; TRBD1 aligns across 9 bases. This clonotype originated in a female donor with papillary thyroid cancer or a benign thyroid nodule (not recorded which). Some clones in this sample may be carry-over from other donors' samples. In DNA, the CDR3 is TGTGCCAGCATTTCTCTAACAGGGGGCGGGCATCAGCCCCAGCATTTT. It yields the protein CASISLTGGGHQPQHF.